A single sample is the source of the 14 T cell receptor beta chains below, sequenced in a study of T-cell reconstitution after alpha-beta-depleted transplantation in children. Unique molecular identifiers were built into the TCRbeta library. Using its own MiXCR run on the PCR reads, TCRdb lists one record per CDR3 protein. The table includes a few hundred thousand distinct CDR3 sequences, about 20% detected once. The sample in question was PBMCs from the stem cell graft donor, obtained from the stem cell graft. The source of these receptors is a human donor who donated a stem cell graft to a child with acute myeloid leukemia.

The gene calls are TRBV4-3 and TRBJ2-5; a possible D gene is TRBD1 (5 bases). CDR3 length: 16 amino acids. Trimming left V 0 bases short and J 2 bases short, with 13 bases between. From germline, CDR1 is LGHNA and CDR2 YSLEER. CDR3 loop: CASSQDPISGQETQYF. The CDR3 DNA follows: TGCGCCAGCAGCCAAGATCCAATTTCAGGGCAAGAGACCCAGTACTTC.

There are many counts of this clonotype. CDR3 nucleotides: TGCGCCAGCAGTGAGTCTTCCGGTGGACGCCGCTTCTCCTACAATGAGCAGTTCTTC. Protein: CASSESSGGRRFSYNEQFF. The chain links TRBV10-2 to TRBJ2-1; unclear D gene. CDR1 and CDR2 from the germline V gene are WSHSY and SAAADI. This CDR3 is built from 19 residues. V lost 0 bases, J lost 0 bases, and 18 bases lay in between.

The V call is TRBV12-2, the J call TRBJ2-5; no DNA check was done on the table's D call, TRBD2. TRBV12-2 is a documented pseudogene. The CDR3 has 16 residues. Written as DNA, the CDR3 is TGTGCAAGTCGCTCACGCCCGGACTGTCATAGGGAGACCCAGTACTTC. It is translated as CASRSRPDCHRETQYF.

The chain joins TRBV12-3 or TRBV12-4 to TRBJ1-3; perhaps TRBD1 as D (5 bases). The CDR3 has 16 residues. V lost 4 bases, J lost 0 bases, and 13 bases lay in between. In DNA form, the CDR3 reads TGTGCCAGCAGTTGGGACGGAGGCCGCTCTGGAAACACCATATATTTT. As protein: CASSWDGGRSGNTIYF.

This clonotype occurred a few times. This rearrangement joins TRBV15 to TRBJ1-2; 8 bases agree with TRBD1. The V and J ends lost 3 bases and 8 bases, in that order; junction bases with no gene match: 5. Looked up from germline, CDR1 is LNHNV and CDR2 is YYDKDF (reference sequence). The CDR3 runs to 13 residues. The CDR3 protein is CATSRDREYGYTF. DNA for the CDR3: TGTGCCACCAGCAGGGACAGGGAATACGGCTACACCTTC.

This clonotype was seen a single time. This chain connects TRBV2 to TRBJ2-3; D possibly corresponds to TRBD1 (6 bases). CDR1 and CDR2 from the germline V gene are SNHLY and FYNNEI. V lost 7 bases and J lost 3, with 14 bases in between. The CDR3 is 14 amino acids. CDR3 bases: TGTGCCAGCACCCATGGGCAGGGGACAGATACGCAGTATTTT. Its translation: CASTHGQGTDTQYF.

In its sample, this clonotype was seen a few times. This rearrangement joins TRBV20-1 to TRBJ1-5; weak D call: TRBD1 (6 bases). The CDR3 sequence is 14 residues long. Germline V gene sequence: CDR1 DFQATT, CDR2 SNEGSKA (reference sequence). The V and J ends lost 1 base and 5 bases respectively, with 12 bases between them. The CDR3: CSARGAGEDQPQHF. Written as DNA, the CDR3 is TGCAGTGCTAGAGGGGCAGGGGAAGATCAGCCCCAGCATTTT.

The chain is built from TRBV7-9 and TRBJ2-1; D may be TRBD1 or TRBD2 (5 bases each). The germline V gene encodes CDR1 SEHNR and CDR2 FQNEAQ (reference sequence). The CDR3 has 15 amino acids. The V end lost 4 bases, the J end lost 9 bases, and 19 bases lay between the germline ends. CDR3 sequence reads: CASSSVSGLRGEQFF. CDR3 DNA sequence: TGTGCCAGCAGCTCAGTCTCGGGGTTGAGGGGTGAGCAGTTCTTC.

This clonotype showed up many times. The CDR3 spells CSARRGEASLKQYF. In DNA, the CDR3 is TGCAGTGCTAGACGGGGGGAAGCCTCCTTGAAGCAGTACTTC. V is TRBV20-1 and J is TRBJ2-7, with 7 bases matching TRBD2. The CDR3 loop spans 14 amino acids. CDR1 is DFQATT and CDR2 is SNEGSKA in the germline V gene (reference sequence). V lost 2 bases, J lost 8 bases, and 12 bases stayed unmatched.

The chain has TRBV4-1 and TRBJ2-1; 9 bases are shared with TRBD2. This CDR3 spans 18 amino acids. Trimming removed 3 bases from V and 2 bases from J; junction bases left unmatched: 11. CDR1 and CDR2 (germline): MGHRA, YSYEKL. Here the CDR3 reads CASSHSYVLAGTYNEQFF. CDR3 DNA: TGCGCCAGCAGCCATTCGTACGTCCTAGCGGGGACCTACAATGAGCAGTTCTTC.

This sequence joins TRBV4-3 and TRBJ1-4, with 8 nucleotides matching TRBD1. Looked up from germline, CDR1 is LGHNA and CDR2 is YSLEER. This CDR3 has 15 residues. After removal of 1 base from V and 3 bases from J, the junction contained 1 base not matched to a gene. In nucleotides, the CDR3 is TGCGCCAGCAGCCAAGGCAGGGGGCCTAATGAAAAACTGTTTTTT. It is translated as CASSQGRGPNEKLFF.

This clonotype was detected a few times. This rearrangement joins TRBV5-1 to TRBJ2-3, with unresolved D. V dropped 0 bases and J dropped 4 bases, with 12 bases sitting between them. The CDR3 contains 15 residues. Per germline, CDR1 SGHRS and CDR2 YFSETQ. CDR3 sequence reads: CASSLAVVRADTQYF. The CDR3 coding sequence is TGCGCCAGCAGCTTGGCCGTAGTAAGGGCAGATACGCAGTATTTT.

At least ten counts were recorded for this clonotype. The chain recombines TRBV4-2 with TRBJ2-1; D is ambiguous. The CDR3 consists of 14 residues. The ends were cut back, 4 bases at V and 7 bases at J, with 14 bases in the middle. CDR1 is LGHNA, CDR2 YNFKEQ, per germline. The CDR3 spells CASSLFLTENEQFF. DNA for the CDR3: TGTGCCAGCAGCCTTTTCTTGACGGAAAATGAGCAGTTCTTC.

Ten or more counts support this clonotype. The chain has TRBV20-1 and TRBJ2-7; D is undetermined. Germline V gene sequence: CDR1 DFQATT, CDR2 SNEGSKA (reference sequence). There are 12 residues in the CDR3. Trimming stripped 4 bases from V and 2 bases from J, with 9 bases between. The CDR3 DNA follows: TGCAGTGCTATCACAGTTACCTACGAGCAGTACTTC. Protein sequence: CSAITVTYEQYF.